This is a list of T cell receptor beta chains from one sample in a study of shared clonotypes between healthy human individuals. Clones were sequenced by immunoSEQ multiplex PCR, and TCRdb holds only the in-frame ones, with some missing. The data show around 600,000 clones, about 95% seen once. The specimen sequenced was naive CD8+ T cells sorted from blood. The receptors were sampled from a young woman in good health. CDR3s include the opening cysteine and the closing phenylalanine or tryptophan. A clone size is listed for some rows: how often the clone was seen (once, few, many), or a class if it is expanded.

TRBJ2-7 14 TRBV5-6 NA CASSFGSGAYEQYF
TRBJ2-2 15 TRBV4-2 NA CASSQGGDPTGELFF
TRBJ2-7 14 TRBV27 NA CASSWLAGGYEQYF
TRBJ2-7 12 TRBV9 once CASSATGVEQYF
TRBJ2-7 15 TRBV5-8 NA CASSLKGQGADEQYF
TRBJ1-2 15 TRBV7-9 NA CASSLGSGRVYGYTF
TRBJ2-1 12 TRBV29-1 NA CSQIGMGNEQFF
TRBJ1-1 16 TRBV5-1 NA CASSGREGRVNTEAFF
TRBJ2-2 16 TRBV7-8 once CASSLGRGPNTGELFF
TRBJ1-2 12 TRBV6-5 NA CASSSTPTGVTF
TRBJ2-2 12 TRBV7-2 NA CASSLGTGELFF
TRBJ2-3 16 TRBV10-1 NA CASNPSRGASTDTQYF
TRBJ1-4 15 TRBV9 NA CASSVGYRNNEKLFF
TRBJ2-7 15 TRBV28 NA CASSLGGVYSYEQYF
TRBJ1-2 13 TRBV27 NA CASSEQGNYGYTF
TRBJ1-3 13 TRBV6-5 NA CASSYGVGNTIYF
TRBJ1-2 13 TRBV5-1 NA CASSLGDYYGYTF
TRBJ1-2 15 TRBV5-8 NA CASSLVAGANYGYTF
TRBJ1-4 14 TRBV27 NA CASSLQGAREKLFF
TRBJ2-7 14 TRBV7-9 NA CASSPPGQSYEQYF
TRBJ2-1 13 TRBV5-4 NA CASSPPLQSEQFF
TRBJ2-1 13 TRBV5-6 NA CASSLAWKNEQFF
TRBJ2-7 20 TRBV27 NA CASSLPSRRARSYRTYEQYF
TRBJ2-7 15 TRBV28 NA CASSSRGAGLNEQYF
TRBJ1-2 14 TRBV25-1 NA CASSDEPNGYGYTF
TRBJ1-5 15 TRBV6-5 NA CASSPGFYSNQPQHF
TRBJ1-5 14 TRBV28 NA CASSTAGSNQPQHF
TRBJ2-7 12 TRBV4-1 few CASSQGGGRRSF
TRBJ2-1 16 TRBV21-1 once CASSKVSPTSYNEQFF
TRBJ2-5 15 TRBV27 NA CASRETREWEETQYF
TRBJ1-5 15 TRBV5-6 NA CASSSTGEGDQPQHF
TRBJ2-3 13 TRBV19 NA CASSIAAPDTQYF
TRBJ2-1 13 TRBV6-5 NA CASSYSGSNEQFF
TRBJ1-1 15 TRBV7-8 NA CASSPDVKGDTEAFF
TRBJ2-2 20 TRBV2 NA CASSEVAPGQALENTGELFF
TRBJ2-1 17 TRBV28 NA CASSFGLAGVSYNEQFF
TRBJ2-5 11 TRBV27 NA CASRKGKTQYF
TRBJ1-1 17 TRBV6-1 few CASSDKSGTEPNTEAFF
TRBJ2-7 14 TRBV11-2 NA CASSLGAGSYEQYF
TRBJ2-1 15 TRBV23-1 NA CASSSTGSADNEQFF
TRBJ2-1 15 TRBV6-5 NA CASSYGTSGRNEQFF
TRBJ2-7 12 TRBV27 NA CASRGQGWEQYF
TRBJ2-7 13 TRBV7-8 NA CASSMGPTYEQYF
TRBJ2-7 15 TRBV6-7 NA CASRLAGGVYDEQYF
TRBJ2-7 15 TRBV7-8 NA CASSARGDASYEQYF
TRBJ1-1 13 TRBV11-2 NA CASSLGLNTEAFF
TRBJ1-4 13 TRBV4-1 NA CASSRSYNEKLFF
TRBJ1-4 17 TRBV4-2 NA CASSPDLWRETNEKLFF
TRBJ2-6 16 TRBV27 NA CASSLLGGSGANVLTF
TRBJ1-4 14 TRBV27 NA CASSDDRGFEKLFF
TRBJ1-5 13 TRBV4-1 NA CASSQGGNQPQHF
TRBJ1-3 12 TRBV7-9 NA CASSSTGTVIYF
TRBJ2-4 18 TRBV5-1 NA CASSSGEFGLGAKNIQYF
TRBJ1-1 15 TRBV11-2 NA CASSSLPGFATEAFF
NA 13 TRBV28 NA CASSFPGVYEQYF